Described below is a single T cell receptor beta chain sequence and its context. The data were taken from a study of T-cell reconstitution after alpha-beta-depleted transplantation in children. TCRbeta library construction was performed incorporating unique molecular identifiers. In TCRdb, the PCR reads were re-called with MiXCR into one record per CDR3 protein. The sample lists 350,000 to 400,000 distinct CDR3 sequences; roughly 20% were seen once. The ends were cut back, 4 bases at V and 3 bases at J, with 16 bases in the middle. The CDR3 contains 16 residues. Germline CDR1 is LGHNT and CDR2 is FRNRAP.

The chain couples TRBV12-5 to TRBJ2-1; maybe TRBD2 (6 bases). The receptor was isolated from a human donor who donated a stem cell graft to a child with acute myeloid leukemia. The sample in question was PBMCs from the stem cell graft donor, obtained from the stem cell graft. DNA of the CDR3: TGTGCTAGTGGTTATGGTGGGGGGAGCGTCTACAATGAGCAGTTCTTC. Its translation is CASGYGGGSVYNEQFF.